The clone carrying this T cell receptor beta chain was counted ten times or more. Antigen: not known. Tagging with unique molecular identifiers was applied to individual cDNA molecules. TCRdb used MiXCR to reprocess the 5' RACE reads, holding one entry per CDR3 protein. The repertoire holds about 72,000 distinct CDR3 sequences, with about a tenth as singletons. The data were obtained in a study of early T cells in non-severe SARS-CoV-2 infection. About the research overall: Sequencing of unsorted whole blood was done on bulk RNA, leaving chains unpaired. Study outcomes and limitations: VDJdb matching, biased toward anti-spike CD8 responses, missed private and CD4 specificities.

The V end was cut by 6 bases, the J end by 2 bases, with 10 bases between. Germline V CDR1 and CDR2: DFQATT, SNEGSKA (reference sequence). The CDR3 runs to 12 residues. The source of this sequence is an adult who was a healthcare worker with PCR-confirmed SARS-CoV-2 infection or an uninfected control (not recorded which). This chain connects TRBV20-1 to TRBJ1-1, with D maybe TRBD1 (5 bases). The sequencing used whole blood, collected at baseline. The CDR3 sequence is CSAIRVNTEAFF. DNA of the CDR3: TGCAGTGCGATCAGGGTAAACACTGAAGCTTTCTTT.